This is a list of T cell receptor beta chains from one sample in a study of control samples from healthy donors and cancer patients. The table came from immunoSEQ multiplex PCR; TCRdb's copy has only in-frame clones and leaves some out. The sample has roughly 160,000 clones; roughly 88% are singletons. Sequencing used blood. The receptors here all came from a woman in her twenties or thirties in good health. The CDR3 runs from the conserved cysteine through the conserved F or W. A D gene is named only where the DNA matches it firmly. Expanded clones are given a class, and other clones once, few, many or no size at all.

CDR3: CASSSTAGVETQYF
DNA: TGCGCCAGCAGCTCTACAGCGGGAGTGGAGACCCAGTACTTC
length: 14
size: few
D: TRBD2
V: TRBV5-1
J: TRBJ2-5

CDR3: CASSVVTDTQYF
DNA: TGTGCCAGCAGCGTAGTAACAGATACGCAGTATTTT
length: 12
size: .
D: .
V: TRBV9
J: TRBJ2-3

CDR3: CASSQLGSEAFF
DNA: TGTGCCAGTAGTCAGCTCGGGTCCGAAGCTTTCTTT
length: 12
size: .
D: .
V: TRBV19
J: TRBJ1-1

CDR3: CSASVGDPFYNEQFF
DNA: TGCAGTGCTAGTGTTGGGGATCCGTTTTACAATGAGCAGTTCTTC
length: 15
size: .
D: .
V: TRBV20-1
J: TRBJ2-1

CDR3: CASSAWRLSYNSPLHF
DNA: TGTGCCAGCAGTGCTTGGAGGCTCTCCTATAATTCACCCCTCCACTTT
length: 16
size: once
D: .
V: TRBV6-4
J: TRBJ1-6

CDR3: CASRLAGGQETQYF
DNA: TGTGCGTCGAGACTAGCGGGAGGTCAAGAGACCCAGTACTTC
length: 14
size: few
D: TRBD2
V: TRBV28
J: TRBJ2-5

CDR3: CSASRGGASPGELFF
DNA: TGCAGTGCTAGTAGGGGGGGGGCATCGCCCGGGGAGCTGTTTTTT
length: 15
size: .
D: .
V: TRBV20-1
J: TRBJ2-2

CDR3: CATSDSSGTEAFF
DNA: TGTGCCACCAGTGATAGCAGTGGCACTGAAGCTTTCTTT
length: 13
size: .
D: .
V: TRBV24-1
J: TRBJ1-1

CDR3: CASSLGTSGGYSTDTQYF
DNA: TGTGCCAGCAGCTTAGGTACTAGCGGGGGTTATAGCACAGATACGCAGTATTTT
length: 18
size: .
D: TRBD2
V: TRBV7-8
J: TRBJ2-3

CDR3: CASSAPGQGLQETQYF
DNA: TGTGCCAGCAGTGCGCCGGGACAGGGATTACAAGAGACCCAGTACTTC
length: 16
size: .
D: TRBD1
V: TRBV2
J: TRBJ2-5

CDR3: CASSLSAGSYNEQFF
DNA: TGTGCCAGCAGTTTATCAGCGGGATCCTACAATGAGCAGTTCTTC
length: 15
size: .
D: TRBD2
V: TRBV27
J: TRBJ2-1

CDR3: CASSYRGVEQFF
DNA: TGTGCCAGCAGCTACAGGGGTGTTGAGCAGTTCTTC
length: 12
size: .
D: TRBD1
V: TRBV13
J: TRBJ2-1

CDR3: CASSLQQGQGYTF
DNA: TGTGCCAGCAGTTTACAGCAGGGTCAAGGCTACACCTTC
length: 13
size: .
D: .
V: TRBV12-3/TRBV12-4
J: TRBJ1-2

CDR3: CASSTSGRYNEQFF
DNA: TGTGCCAGCAGCACAAGCGGGAGATACAATGAGCAGTTCTTC
length: 14
size: .
D: TRBD2
V: TRBV7-8
J: TRBJ2-1

CDR3: CASSQTLFGGGAETQYF
DNA: TGTGCCAGCAGCCAAACCCTTTTTGGGGGAGGGGCAGAGACCCAGTACTTC
length: 17
size: .
D: TRBD2
V: TRBV3-1/TRBV3-2
J: TRBJ2-5

CDR3: CSVEPAGGYEQYF
DNA: TGCAGCGTTGAACCGGCAGGAGGATACGAGCAGTACTTC
length: 13
size: .
D: .
V: TRBV29-1
J: TRBJ2-7

CDR3: CASSWEAMPYYGYTF
DNA: TGTGCCAGTAGTTGGGAGGCAATGCCGTACTATGGCTACACCTTC
length: 15
size: .
D: .
V: TRBV19
J: TRBJ1-2

CDR3: CASSQDPATPQYF
DNA: TGTGCCAGCAGCCAAGATCCAGCCACCCCCCAGTACTTC
length: 13
size: .
D: .
V: TRBV3-1/TRBV3-2
J: TRBJ2-5

CDR3: CASSFSGGRPHNEQFF
DNA: TGTGCCAGCAGCTTTTCGGGCGGGCGTCCCCACAATGAGCAGTTCTTC
length: 16
size: .
D: .
V: TRBV7-9
J: TRBJ2-1

CDR3: CASSQDPGLNEKLFF
DNA: TGCGCCAGCAGCCAAGACCCAGGTCTTAATGAAAAACTGTTTTTT
length: 15
size: .
D: .
V: TRBV4-1
J: TRBJ1-4

CDR3: CASSLLGGSGANVLTF
DNA: TGTGCCAGCAGCTTGTTAGGGGGCTCTGGGGCCAACGTCCTGACTTTC
length: 16
size: .
D: .
V: TRBV5-5
J: TRBJ2-6

CDR3: CASSIDGRSYNEQFF
DNA: TGTGCCAGTAGTATAGACGGCCGCTCCTACAATGAGCAGTTCTTC
length: 15
size: .
D: .
V: TRBV19
J: TRBJ2-1

CDR3: CASSQARGGTNEQFF
DNA: TGTGCCAGCAGCCAAGCGCGGGGGGGCACGAATGAGCAGTTCTTC
length: 15
size: .
D: TRBD2
V: TRBV3-1/TRBV3-2
J: TRBJ2-1

CDR3: CATSREEAAAFF
DNA: TGTGCCACCAGCAGAGAGGAGGCGGCGGCTTTCTTT
length: 12
size: .
D: .
V: TRBV15
J: TRBJ1-1

CDR3: CASSLSKEVEAFF
DNA: TGTGCCAGCAGTTTATCGAAGGAGGTGGAAGCTTTCTTT
length: 13
size: .
D: .
V: TRBV27
J: TRBJ1-1

CDR3: CASSLPGTSGGNIQYF
DNA: TGCGCCAGCAGCTTGCCCGGGACTAGCGGGGGCAACATTCAGTACTTC
length: 16
size: .
D: TRBD2
V: TRBV5-1
J: TRBJ2-4

CDR3: CASNMGQDTAEQYF
DNA: TGCGCCAGCAACATGGGACAGGACACCGCGGAGCAGTACTTC
length: 14
size: .
D: TRBD1
V: TRBV5-1
J: TRBJ2-7

CDR3: CASSLAAANYGYTF
DNA: TGTGCCAGCAGTTTAGCAGCAGCTAACTATGGCTACACCTTC
length: 14
size: once
D: .
V: TRBV27
J: TRBJ1-2

CDR3: CASSLQGEAFF
DNA: TGTGCCAGCAGTCTACAGGGTGAAGCTTTCTTT
length: 11
size: .
D: .
V: TRBV6-5
J: TRBJ1-1

CDR3: CASSLGSGSGRAKQYF
DNA: TGCGCCAGCAGCTTGGGATCGGGTAGCGGGAGGGCGAAGCAGTACTTC
length: 16
size: .
D: TRBD2
V: TRBV5-1
J: TRBJ2-7

CDR3: CASSHLIWTRGADEQYF
DNA: TGTGCCAGCAGCCACCTCATTTGGACCCGTGGCGCCGACGAGCAGTACTTC
length: 17
size: .
D: .
V: TRBV4-2
J: TRBJ2-7

CDR3: CASSFNSGNTIYF
DNA: TGCGCCAGCAGCTTTAACTCTGGAAACACCATATATTTT
length: 13
size: .
D: .
V: TRBV5-1
J: TRBJ1-3

CDR3: CASSVTGNPHNEQFF
DNA: TGCGCCAGCAGCGTGACCGGAAATCCGCACAATGAGCAGTTCTTC
length: 15
size: once
D: .
V: TRBV5-1
J: TRBJ2-1

CDR3: CASSEAGGNYGYTF
DNA: TGTGCCAGCAGTGAAGCAGGGGGCAACTATGGCTACACCTTC
length: 14
size: .
D: TRBD1
V: TRBV6-1
J: TRBJ1-2

CDR3: CASSGQGTEPTDTQYF
DNA: TGCGCCAGCAGCGGTCAAGGGACAGAACCCACAGATACGCAGTATTTT
length: 16
size: .
D: TRBD1
V: TRBV5-1
J: TRBJ2-3

CDR3: CASGLAAYNEQFF
DNA: TGTGCCAGCGGACTAGCGGCCTACAATGAGCAGTTCTTC
length: 13
size: .
D: TRBD2
V: TRBV19
J: TRBJ2-1

CDR3: CASSQGLDSAYTF
DNA: TGTGCCAGCAGCCAAGGTTTGGACAGCGCCTACACCTTC
length: 13
size: .
D: .
V: TRBV3-1/TRBV3-2
J: TRBJ1-2

CDR3: CASSGQLNEQFF
DNA: TGTGCCAGCAGCGGACAGCTAAATGAGCAGTTCTTC
length: 12
size: .
D: .
V: TRBV11-1
J: TRBJ2-1

CDR3: CASSLGRASSYNEQFF
DNA: TGTGCCAGCAGCTTGGGCAGGGCAAGCTCCTACAATGAGCAGTTCTTC
length: 16
size: .
D: .
V: TRBV5-4
J: TRBJ2-1

CDR3: CASSQPGNQPQHF
DNA: TGTGCCAGCAGCCAACCCGGGAATCAGCCCCAGCATTTT
length: 13
size: .
D: .
V: TRBV4-2
J: TRBJ1-5

CDR3: CATVGGMNTEAFF
DNA: TGTGCAACTGTTGGGGGGATGAACACTGAAGCTTTCTTT
length: 13
size: .
D: .
V: TRBV30
J: TRBJ1-1

CDR3: CASSLVAGPGGASTDTQYF
DNA: TGTGCCAGCAGCCTTGTAGCGGGCCCAGGGGGAGCGAGCACAGATACGCAGTATTTT
length: 19
size: .
D: .
V: TRBV3-1/TRBV3-2
J: TRBJ2-3

CDR3: CASSTYREPPYNEQFF
DNA: TGCGCCAGCAGCACTTACAGGGAACCACCGTACAATGAGCAGTTCTTC
length: 16
size: .
D: .
V: TRBV10-1
J: TRBJ2-1

CDR3: CASSYPEGTAEHF
DNA: TGTGCCAGCAGTTACCCCGAGGGGACAGCCGAGCATTTT
length: 13
size: .
D: TRBD1
V: TRBV6-5
J: TRBJ1-5

CDR3: CASGWASRTEAFF
DNA: TGTGCCAGCGGCTGGGCATCTCGGACTGAAGCTTTCTTT
length: 13
size: once
D: .
V: TRBV12-3/TRBV12-4
J: TRBJ1-1

CDR3: CSASPTSGRSYNEQFF
DNA: TGCAGTGCTAGTCCGACTAGCGGGAGGAGCTACAATGAGCAGTTCTTC
length: 16
size: .
D: TRBD2
V: TRBV20-1
J: TRBJ2-1

CDR3: CASTDSYEQYF
DNA: TGTGCCAGCACGGACTCCTACGAGCAGTACTTC
length: 11
size: .
D: .
V: TRBV25-1
J: TRBJ2-7

CDR3: CAWSRGAQPQHF
DNA: TGTGCCTGGTCGCGGGGTGCTCAGCCCCAGCATTTT
length: 12
size: few
D: .
V: TRBV30
J: TRBJ1-5

CDR3: CASSVAAADTQYF
DNA: TGTGCCAGCAGCGTAGCCGCCGCAGATACGCAGTATTTT
length: 13
size: few
D: .
V: TRBV9
J: TRBJ2-3

CDR3: CASSQVKAAGVFGSALETQYF
DNA: TGTGCCAGCAGTCAAGTAAAAGCGGCGGGAGTATTTGGTTCCGCGTTGGAGACCCAGTACTTC
length: 21
size: .
D: TRBD2
V: TRBV3-1/TRBV3-2
J: TRBJ2-5

CDR3: CASSRTVTAYGYTF
DNA: TGTGCCAGTAGCCGGACGGTGACAGCTTATGGCTACACCTTC
length: 14
size: .
D: .
V: TRBV19
J: TRBJ1-2

CDR3: CASSLGLAGSSYNEQFF
DNA: TGTGCCAGCAGCCTAGGACTAGCGGGGAGCTCCTACAATGAGCAGTTCTTC
length: 17
size: .
D: TRBD2
V: TRBV11-3
J: TRBJ2-1

CDR3: CASQGVNEQFF
DNA: TGTGCCAGCCAGGGGGTAAATGAGCAGTTCTTC
length: 11
size: .
D: TRBD1
V: TRBV14
J: TRBJ2-1

CDR3: CASSQDNRGGNYGYTF
DNA: TGCGCCAGCAGCCAAGACAACAGGGGAGGAAACTATGGCTACACCTTC
length: 16
size: .
D: TRBD1
V: TRBV4-1
J: TRBJ1-2

CDR3: CAWSPLGGSYNEQFF
DNA: TGTGCCTGGAGTCCCCTGGGAGGTTCCTACAATGAGCAGTTCTTC
length: 15
size: .
D: .
V: TRBV30
J: TRBJ2-1